The clone carrying this T cell receptor (beta chain) was seen only a few times. Its target is not known. The sample originates from a study of shared clonotypes between healthy human individuals. On the study more broadly: Three plates were used per donor for CD4 naive, three for CD4 memory, two for CD8 naive and one for CD8 memory.

The CDR3 runs to 14 residues. Germline-derived CDR1 and CDR2 are SGHTS and YDEGEE. V was pared by 4 bases and J by 4 bases, with 5 bases of the junction left unmatched. Study-level results: Collection of samples was limited to blood; tissue repertoires likely differ.

The assay was carried out at the deep level. Generated by immunoSEQ multiplex PCR, the TCRdb table keeps only in-frame clones and is missing some. Altogether about 710,000 clones are present, roughly two thirds being singletons, with the ten largest covering more than 1.5%. Sequencing was done on a sample of memory CD4+ T cells sorted from blood. Subset noted: CD45RA-negative fraction. The genes are TRBV5-8 and TRBJ1-2, with 9 positions matching TRBD1. The sequence was collected from a woman aged 30 to 39 in good health. As DNA, the CDR3 is TGTGCCAGCAGCCCTGGACAGGGGAGCTATGGCTACACCTTC. Amino acids: CASSPGQGSYGYTF.